This TCR beta chain was found in a study of T cell clones after liver transplantation. CDR3 length: 16 amino acids. Germline loops: CDR1 SGHAT, CDR2 FQNNGV. V lost 5 bases and J lost 6, with 22 bases in between. This clone was detected only a few times. TCRdb's table, derived via immunoSEQ multiplex PCR, lists solely in-frame clones and lacks some. The data contain just over 80,000 clones, 82% of them singletons. The TCR comes from a human patient who received a liver transplant. The graft donor may be the source of some T cells. The chain recombines TRBV11-2 with TRBJ1-2; D may be TRBD1 (5 bases). The specimen was CD4+ T cells from blood, collected 45 to 47 months after liver transplant. CDR3 coding DNA: TGTGCCAGCAGCCCAACTTCAGGGCGGATAGTCGATGGCTACACCTTC. Protein sequence: CASSPTSGRIVDGYTF.